Below, one TCR beta chain is given with its context. Germline CDR1 reads SGHRS; CDR2 reads YFSETQ. V was clipped by 4 bases and J by 4 bases, with 13 bases between them. The CDR3 runs to 14 residues. This entry belongs to a study of blood T cell repertoires in COVID-19. Overall study context: Specimens from acute and convalescent COVID-19 originated in the United States, Italy and Spain.

Methods used by the authors: Quantification of nucleated cells was approximated via reference gene primer amplification. Using immunoSEQ multiplex PCR, the repertoire was profiled, and TCRdb retains in-frame clones only, with some absent. That table supplies the V and J calls and clone size; D and trimming were determined from the DNA. The top ten clones hold 22% of a sample with 55,000 to 75,000 clones, around four fifths of them seen once. Sequencing was carried out using peripheral blood. V gene TRBV5-1 combines with J gene TRBJ2-3; possibly TRBD2 for D (5 bases). The receptor was derived from a man between 60 and 75 years old with acute or convalescent COVID-19. CDR3 residues: CASSTGIDSDTQYF. In DNA form, the CDR3 reads TGCGCCAGCAGCACGGGGATAGACTCAGATACGCAGTATTTT.